The 5 T cell receptor beta chains given below trace back to one sample, sequenced in a study of graft-versus-host responses after intestinal transplantation. The assay was immunoSEQ multiplex PCR, and TCRdb's table has in-frame clones only and misses some. The repertoire holds just over 85,000 clones, with around 90% as singletons. Their antigens remain unidentified. Sequenced material: unstimulated CD8+ T cells sorted from spleen or lymph node cells, taken before transplant. Every receptor here comes from a human donor who was the organ donor for an intestinal transplant.

Turning to this clone: Additional DNA sequences in this sample encode the identical CDR3. The chain has TRBV9 and TRBJ2-1; D is uncertain. CDR1 is SGDLS, CDR2 YYNGEE, per germline. The CDR3 runs to 13 residues. The germline V and J ends were trimmed by 0 bases and 8 bases, with 9 bases remaining between them. CDR3 sequence (DNA): TGTGCCAGCAGCGTAGAGCCGCCCGATGAGCAGTTCTTC. It specifies CASSVEPPDEQFF.

The chain is built from TRBV7-6 and TRBJ2-1, with 10 bases that match TRBD2. Germline loops: CDR1 SGHVS, CDR2 FNYEAQ. This CDR3 is built from 18 residues. The ends lost 0 bases at V and 2 bases at J; junction bases unmatched: 7. The CDR3 DNA reads as TGTGCCAGCAGCTTAGCGTGGCTAGCGGGGGCCCCCTACAATGAGCAGTTCTTC. This sequence encodes CASSLAWLAGAPYNEQFF.

CDR3 in amino acids: CASSLAQGTGEGAFF. The CDR3 nucleotides are TGTGCCAGCAGCTTAGCGCAAGGGACAGGGGAAGGAGCTTTCTTT. The gene calls are TRBV7-6 and TRBJ1-1, with 10 bases identical to TRBD1. Germline V gene sequence: CDR1 SGHVS, CDR2 FNYEAQ. CDR3 length: 15 residues. V dropped 0 bases and J dropped 10; count of bases not matched to a gene: 8.

The chain couples TRBV19 to TRBJ2-7; D call uncertain. Trimming stripped 4 bases from V and 0 bases from J, with 13 bases between. The CDR3 totals 15 residues. Germline-derived CDR1 and CDR2 are LNHDA and SQIVND (reference sequence). CDR3 bases: TGTGCCAGTAGTACACAACACTGGAGCTCCTACGAGCAGTACTTC. It codes for CASSTQHWSSYEQYF.

The chain joins TRBV9 to TRBJ1-5; D ambiguous. The CDR3 runs to 15 residues. Trimming stripped 0 bases from V and 3 bases from J, with 10 bases between. Germline V gives CDR1 SGDLS, CDR2 YYNGEE. This CDR3 reads CASSVGSGFNQPQHF. CDR3 DNA sequence: TGTGCCAGCAGCGTAGGGTCAGGCTTCAATCAGCCCCAGCATTTT.